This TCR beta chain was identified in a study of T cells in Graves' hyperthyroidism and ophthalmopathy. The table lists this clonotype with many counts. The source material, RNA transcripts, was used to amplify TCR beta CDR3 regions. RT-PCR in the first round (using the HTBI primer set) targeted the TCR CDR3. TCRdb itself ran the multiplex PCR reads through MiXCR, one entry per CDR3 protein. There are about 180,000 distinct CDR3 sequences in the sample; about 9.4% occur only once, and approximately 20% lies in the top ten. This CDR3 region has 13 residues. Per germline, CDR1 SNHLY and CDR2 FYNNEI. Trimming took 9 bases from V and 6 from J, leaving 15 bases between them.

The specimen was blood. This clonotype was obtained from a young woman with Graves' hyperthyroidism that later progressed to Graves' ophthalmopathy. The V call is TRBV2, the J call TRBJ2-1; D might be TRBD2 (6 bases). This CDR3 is CARGGDRGNEQFF. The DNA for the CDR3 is TGTGCCAGAGGAGGGGATAGGGGCAATGAGCAGTTCTTC. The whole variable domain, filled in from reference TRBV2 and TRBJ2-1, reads EPEVTQTPSHQVTQMGQEVILRCVPISNHLYFYWYRQILGQKVEFLVSFYNNEISEKSEIFDDQFSVERPDGSNFTLKIRSTKLEDSAMYFCARGGDRGNEQFFGPGTRLTVL.